The next 26 T cell receptor beta chains were all read from a single sample in a study of shared clonotypes between healthy human individuals. It was CD45RO-negative cells, positively selected for CCR7, that made up naive CD8 cells, with terminally differentiated effector memory CD45RA+ cells excluded. Clones were read by immunoSEQ multiplex PCR, and TCRdb kept only the in-frame ones, dropping some. The sample yields about 2.2 million clones, 93% seen once. Material: naive CD8+ T cells from PBMCs. Receptors originate from a man in his late teens or twenties in good health. Some clones in this sample may be carry-over from other donors' samples.

This clone was counted a few times. The chain uses TRBV29-1 and TRBJ1-1; possibly TRBD1 for D (5 bases). The V end lost 8 bases, the J end lost 3 bases, and 13 bases lay between the germline ends. The CDR3 loop spans 12 amino acids. The germline CDR1 and CDR2 sequences are SQVTM and ANQGSEA. The DNA of the CDR3 is TGCAGCTGGGGGAGAGATGACACTGAAGCTTTCTTT. It codes for CSWGRDDTEAFF. The full variable domain, with the rest looked up from reference TRBV29-1 and TRBJ1-1, is SAVISQKPSRDICQRGTSLTIQCQVDSQVTMMFWYRQQPGQSLTLIATANQGSEATYESGFVIDKFPISRPNLTFSTLTVSNMSPEDSSIYLCSWGRDDTEAFFGQGTRLTVV.

The chain employs TRBV27 and TRBJ1-1; TRBD1 aligns across 7 bases. The CDR3 loop spans 15 amino acids. Germline-derived CDR1 and CDR2 are MNHEY and SMNVEV (reference sequence). V lost 7 bases to trimming and J lost 0 bases; unmatched junction nucleotides: 8. In DNA, the CDR3 is TGTGCCAGCACCCCTGGGACAGTTATGAACACTGAAGCTTTCTTT. Protein sequence: CASTPGTVMNTEAFF.

The chain recombines TRBV5-1 with TRBJ1-3; D is uncertain. Trimming removed 4 bases from V and 0 bases from J, with 11 bases in between. In germline, CDR1 is SGHRS, CDR2 YFSETQ. The CDR3 sequence is 15 residues long. This chain's CDR3 is CASSPDRFSGNTIYF. The CDR3 DNA sequence: TGCGCCAGCAGCCCGGACCGGTTCTCTGGAAACACCATATATTTT.

This clone was seen a handful of times. CDR3 DNA sequence: TGTGCCAGCAGCCCGGACGGGAACACTGAAGCTTTCTTT. It codes for CASSPDGNTEAFF. The chain recombines TRBV11-2 with TRBJ1-1, with D unresolved. The ends were cut back, 5 bases at V and 1 base at J, with 8 bases in the middle. The germline V gene encodes CDR1 SGHAT and CDR2 FQNNGV. This CDR3 has 13 amino acids.

V and J are TRBV5-1 and TRBJ2-1; the match to TRBD2 covers 7 bases. The CDR3 is 16 residues long. With V trimmed by 4 bases and J by 0 bases, 7 bases remained unmatched. The germline V gene has CDR1 SGHRS and CDR2 YFSETQ. CDR3 coding DNA: TGCGCCAGCAGCCCAAGACTAGCAAGCTCCTACAATGAGCAGTTCTTC. It codes for CASSPRLASSYNEQFF.

The chain joins TRBV28 to TRBJ2-7, with TRBD2 identical over 11 bases. V lost 6 bases to trimming and J lost 3 bases; unmatched junction nucleotides: 7. Per the germline V gene, CDR1 is MDHEN and CDR2 is SYDVKM. The CDR3 loop spans 15 amino acids. The CDR3 loop is CASRNGLAGLYEQYF. The DNA of the CDR3 is TGTGCCAGCAGGAACGGACTAGCGGGCCTCTACGAGCAGTACTTC.

V gene TRBV9 combines with J gene TRBJ2-1, with 10 nucleotides matching TRBD1. This CDR3 spans 15 amino acids. Germline assignment: CDR1 SGDLS and CDR2 YYNGEE. Trimming removed 3 bases from V and 8 bases from J; junction bases left unmatched: 8. CDR3 sequence: CASSERQGAIDEQFF. The CDR3 DNA reads TGTGCCAGCAGCGAACGACAGGGGGCTATCGATGAGCAGTTCTTC. The full variable domain, with the rest looked up from reference TRBV9 and TRBJ2-1, is DSGVTQTPKHLITATGQRVTLRCSPRSGDLSVYWYQQSLDQGLQFLIQYYNGEERAKGNILERFSAQQFPDLHSELNLSSLELGDSALYFCASSERQGAIDEQFFGPGTRLTVL.

This chain uses TRBV27 with TRBJ2-4, with 10 positions matching TRBD1. Per the germline V gene, CDR1 is MNHEY and CDR2 is SMNVEV (reference sequence). Germline trimming cut 6 bases from V and 6 bases from J; bases unmatched to any gene: 5. CDR3 length equals 14 residues. CDR3 in DNA: TGTGCCAGCAGCTCGGGGACAGGGGTAAACATTCAGTACTTC. It translates to CASSSGTGVNIQYF.

J is TRBJ2-7 and V is TRBV29-1, with no clear D. Germline CDR1 SQVTM, CDR2 ANQGSEA. The V end lost 4 bases, the J end lost 2 bases, and 9 bases lay between the germline ends. The CDR3 totals 12 residues. The CDR3: CSVGNTAYEQYF. DNA for the CDR3: TGCAGCGTTGGTAATACCGCCTACGAGCAGTACTTC.

The chain joins TRBV7-9 to TRBJ2-7; 7 bases line up with TRBD1. Losses at the gene ends were 5 bases for V and 9 bases for J; bases not matched to a gene: 13. Germline assignment: CDR1 SEHNR and CDR2 FQNEAQ (reference sequence). The CDR3 totals 14 residues. The CDR3 DNA is TGTGCCAGCAGCCCGAGCGAGACAGGGTTAGGGCAGTACTTC. Translated, it gives CASSPSETGLGQYF.

Written as DNA, the CDR3 is TGTGCCAGCAGCCCCCCCAACGGTTATATAGAGGAAAAACTGTTTTTT. Its protein is CASSPPNGYIEEKLFF. The gene calls are TRBV7-6 and TRBJ1-4; D remains ambiguous. Germline V gene lookup returns CDR1 SGHVS and CDR2 FNYEAQ. The CDR3 has 16 residues. The germline V and J ends were trimmed by 5 bases and 8 bases, with 21 bases remaining between them.

J is TRBJ2-5 and V is TRBV13; TRBD2 agrees at 13 bases. J was trimmed by 1 base and V by 5 bases; bases with no gene match: 4. The CDR3 sequence is 16 residues long. Germline V gene data show CDR1 as PRHDT and CDR2 as FYEKMQ (reference sequence). The DNA for the CDR3 is TGTGCCAGCAGCCCAGGGACTAGCGGGGTCCAAGAGACCCAGTACTTC. Protein: CASSPGTSGVQETQYF.

The V and J genes are TRBV5-1 and TRBJ2-7, with 9 bases matching TRBD1. The CDR3 is 16 amino acids. Germline V gives CDR1 SGHRS, CDR2 YFSETQ. With 1 base clipped from V and 5 bases from J, the junction kept 10 bases outside the gene matches. The CDR3 is CASSLNRRTGEDEQYF. DNA for the CDR3: TGCGCCAGCAGCTTGAACCGACGGACAGGGGAAGACGAGCAGTACTTC.

V and J are TRBV11-2 and TRBJ2-7, with D possibly TRBD1 on 6 matching bases. V lost 1 base, J lost 5 bases, and 15 bases lay in between. Looked up from germline, CDR1 is SGHAT and CDR2 is FQNNGV. CDR3 length equals 15 residues. Here the CDR3 DNA reads TGTGCCAGCAGCTTAGTGACCAGGGGTAAGAACGAGCAGTACTTC. Translation gives CASSLVTRGKNEQYF.

CDR3 sequence (DNA): TGTGCCTGGCAAAGTGGAGGGGAGCTGTTTTTT. The encoded protein is CAWQSGGELFF. This chain uses TRBV30 with TRBJ2-2; unclear D gene. Trimming cost V 5 bases and J 8 bases, with 9 bases left between them. This CDR3 is 11 amino acids long. CDR1 and CDR2 (germline): GTSNPN, SVGIG (reference sequence).

In regard to this clone: The sample contains more than one DNA sequence encoding this CDR3. The rearrangement links TRBV7-9 to TRBJ2-7, with 7 positions matching TRBD2. Germline V gene lookup returns CDR1 SEHNR and CDR2 FQNEAQ (reference sequence). V shed 4 bases, J shed 0 bases, and the junction held 3 bases outside the gene matches. CDR3 length: 14 residues. The CDR3 is CASSSRTSSYEQYF. As DNA, the CDR3 is TGTGCCAGCAGCTCACGGACTAGCTCCTACGAGCAGTACTTC.

A single count supports this clone. The rearrangement links TRBV15 to TRBJ1-1; D unresolved. This CDR3 is built from 17 residues. V dropped 3 bases and J dropped 0 bases, with 17 bases sitting between them. Germline V lookup: CDR1 LNHNV, CDR2 YYDKDF (reference sequence). In DNA, the CDR3 is TGTGCCACCAGCAGTATCAATGTGTTGGTCCTGAACACTGAAGCTTTCTTT. Amino acid sequence: CATSSINVLVLNTEAFF.

The DNA of the CDR3 is TGTGCCAGTAGTATCTGGGGGGATTCTGAAGCTTTCTTT. Protein product: CASSIWGDSEAFF. The chain employs TRBV19 and TRBJ1-1; the D gene is possibly TRBD1 (5 bases). Trimming pared 3 bases from V and 6 bases from J, leaving 11 bases between. The CDR3 is 13 residues long. Germline lookup yields CDR1 LNHDA and CDR2 SQIVND (reference sequence).

V is TRBV10-3 and J is TRBJ2-7, with D possibly being TRBD1 (6 bases). Germline CDR1 ENHRY, CDR2 SYGVKD. Trimming stripped 3 bases from V and 3 bases from J, with 6 bases between. The CDR3 consists of 12 residues. In DNA, the CDR3 is TGTGCCATCAGTGACAGGGGCTACGAGCAGTACTTC. It yields the protein CAISDRGYEQYF.

The chain's CDR3 is CASSQGGSSYEQYF. CDR3 coding DNA: TGCGCCAGCAGCCAAGGGGGGAGCTCCTACGAGCAGTACTTC. This sequence joins TRBV4-3 and TRBJ2-7; D may be TRBD1 or TRBD2 (5 bases each). In germline, CDR1 is LGHNA, CDR2 YSLEER. The V end was cut by 1 base, the J end by 0 bases, with 7 bases between. The CDR3 is made up of 14 amino acids.

The chain is built from TRBV7-9 and TRBJ1-2, with 8 bases aligning to TRBD1. With V trimmed by 0 bases and J by 7 bases, 13 bases remained unmatched. The CDR3 spans 17 residues. CDR1 and CDR2 (germline): SEHNR, FQNEAQ (reference sequence). Written as DNA, the CDR3 is TGTGCCAGCAGCTTAGCGAAGGGTAGGCAGGGGGCGCTTGGCTACACCTTC. It encodes CASSLAKGRQGALGYTF. Together with reference TRBV7-9 and TRBJ1-2, the CDR3 gives the full variable domain: DTGVSQNPRHKITKRGQNVTFRCDPISEHNRLYWYRQTLGQGPEFLTYFQNEAQLEKSRLLSDRFSAERPKGSFSTLEIQRTEQGDSAMYLCASSLAKGRQGALGYTFGSGTRLTVV.

The J gene is TRBJ1-5, the V gene TRBV29-1; 7 bases fit TRBD1. The CDR3 runs to 14 residues. Germline CDR1 reads SQVTM; CDR2 reads ANQGSEA. Trimming cost V 7 bases and J 3 bases; bases outside gene matches: 9. CDR3 sequence: CSALGQGVNQPQHF. DNA for the CDR3: TGCAGCGCCCTGGGGCAGGGGGTCAATCAGCCCCAGCATTTT.

The genes are TRBV5-6 and TRBJ2-1, with 10 bases identical to TRBD2. The V gene's germline CDR1 is SGHDT and CDR2 YYEEEE. The trim removed 7 bases at V and 2 bases at J, leaving 6 bases unmatched. This CDR3 has 15 amino acids. The DNA for the CDR3 is TGTGCCAGCGCCCTTCTAGCGGGAGCCTACAATGAGCAGTTCTTC. Protein sequence: CASALLAGAYNEQFF.

A word on this clone: This sample also contains other DNA sequences that code for the same CDR3. The chain recombines TRBV4-3 with TRBJ2-1; 11 bases are shared with TRBD1. The V gene end was trimmed by 4 bases and the J gene end by 4 bases; junction bases not matched to a gene: 3. Germline-derived CDR1 and CDR2 are LGHNA and YSLEER. CDR3 length equals 15 residues. The CDR3 DNA reads TGCGCCAGCAGCCTCGGGACAGGGGGATACAATGAGCAGTTCTTC. Encoded protein: CASSLGTGGYNEQFF.

The J gene is TRBJ2-3, the V gene TRBV7-9; D is perhaps TRBD2 (5 bases). Per the germline V gene, CDR1 is SEHNR and CDR2 is FQNEAQ (reference sequence). Deletions cut 4 bases from V and 9 bases from J, with 17 bases between. The CDR3 has 14 residues. Written as DNA, the CDR3 is TGTGCCAGCAGCTCGGACTCCCCTAGAGAAACGCAGTATTTT. Its protein is CASSSDSPRETQYF.

The genes are TRBV27 and TRBJ2-1; tentatively, D is TRBD1 or TRBD2 (5 bases each). The CDR3 contains 16 residues. Deletions cut 8 bases from V and 0 bases from J, with 17 bases between. Germline CDR1 is MNHEY and CDR2 is SMNVEV (reference sequence). CDR3 DNA: TGTGCCAGCCTAACTTCACCAGGGAGCTCCTACAATGAGCAGTTCTTC. This codes for CASLTSPGSSYNEQFF.